This T cell receptor (beta chain) was captured by sequencing in a study of T cells in Graves' hyperthyroidism and ophthalmopathy. Study-wide context: Any treatment followed the collection of peripheral blood at initial diagnosis.

At least ten counts were recorded for this clonotype. Its matching antigen is unknown. Template material for amplifying TCR beta CDR3 regions consisted of RNA transcripts. RT-PCR in the first round (using the HTBI primer set) targeted the TCR CDR3. TCRdb re-called the multiplex PCR reads through MiXCR, storing one row per CDR3 protein. The sample records about 420,000 distinct CDR3 sequences, 15% to 19% being singletons. Study findings and constraints: Among thyroid clonotypes expanded above 0.001, most also appeared in blood.

V was pared by 5 bases and J by 6 bases, with 16 bases between. This CDR3 has 14 amino acids. The clonotype was recovered from a woman under 30 with Graves' hyperthyroidism. The genes are TRBV12-3 or TRBV12-4 and TRBJ1-2, with D tentatively TRBD1 (5 bases). Sequenced input: blood. The CDR3 nucleotides read TGTGCCAGCAGTGATCCCGCGGAGGGGAATGGCTACACCTTC. This gives the protein CASSDPAEGNGYTF.